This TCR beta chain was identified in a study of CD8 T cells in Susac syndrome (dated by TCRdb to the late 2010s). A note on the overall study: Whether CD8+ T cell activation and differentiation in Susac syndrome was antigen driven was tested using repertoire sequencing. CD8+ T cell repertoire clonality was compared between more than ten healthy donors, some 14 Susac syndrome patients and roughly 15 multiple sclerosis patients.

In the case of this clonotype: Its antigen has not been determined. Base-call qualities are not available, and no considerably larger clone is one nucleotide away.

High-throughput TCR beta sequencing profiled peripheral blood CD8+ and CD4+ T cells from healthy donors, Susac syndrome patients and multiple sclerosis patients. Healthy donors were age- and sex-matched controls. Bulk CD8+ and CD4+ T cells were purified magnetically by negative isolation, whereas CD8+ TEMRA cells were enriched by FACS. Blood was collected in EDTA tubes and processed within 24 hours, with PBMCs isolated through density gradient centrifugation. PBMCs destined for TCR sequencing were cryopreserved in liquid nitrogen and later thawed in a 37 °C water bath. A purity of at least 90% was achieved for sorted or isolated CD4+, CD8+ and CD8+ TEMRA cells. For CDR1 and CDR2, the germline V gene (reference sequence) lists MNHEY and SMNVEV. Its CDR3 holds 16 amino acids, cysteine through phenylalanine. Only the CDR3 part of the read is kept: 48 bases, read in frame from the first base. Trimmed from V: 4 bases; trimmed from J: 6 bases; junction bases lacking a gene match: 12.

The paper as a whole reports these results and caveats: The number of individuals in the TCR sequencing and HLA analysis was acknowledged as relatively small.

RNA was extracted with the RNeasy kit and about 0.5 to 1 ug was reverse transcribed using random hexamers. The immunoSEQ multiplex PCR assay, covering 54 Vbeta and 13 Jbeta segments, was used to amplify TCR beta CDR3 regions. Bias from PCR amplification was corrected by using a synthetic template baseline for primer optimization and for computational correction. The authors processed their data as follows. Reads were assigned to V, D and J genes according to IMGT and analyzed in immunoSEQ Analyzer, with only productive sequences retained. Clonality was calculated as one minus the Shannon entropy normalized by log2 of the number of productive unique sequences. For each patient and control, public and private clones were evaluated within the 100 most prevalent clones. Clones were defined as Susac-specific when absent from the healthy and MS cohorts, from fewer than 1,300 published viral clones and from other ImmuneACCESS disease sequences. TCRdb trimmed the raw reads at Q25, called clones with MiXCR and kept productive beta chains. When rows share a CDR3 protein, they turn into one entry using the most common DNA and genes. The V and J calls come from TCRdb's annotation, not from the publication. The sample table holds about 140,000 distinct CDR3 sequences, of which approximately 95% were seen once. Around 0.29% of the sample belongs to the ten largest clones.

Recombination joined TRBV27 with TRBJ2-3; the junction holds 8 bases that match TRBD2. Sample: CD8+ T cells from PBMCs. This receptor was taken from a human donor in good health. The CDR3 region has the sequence CASSWASGSSADTQYF. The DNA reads TGTGCCAGCAGTTGGGCTAGCGGGTCCAGCGCGGATACGCAGTATTTT.